Below, 23 T cell receptor beta chains from the same sample are listed, as sequenced in a study of blood T cell repertoires in COVID-19. Measured with immunoSEQ multiplex PCR; TCRdb has only the in-frame clones, and not every one. Of 90,000 or so clones listed, around 87% are singletons. Sequences were obtained from peripheral blood. Every receptor here comes from a human donor in a cohort sampled during active COVID-19.

The CDR3 DNA follows: TGTGCCAGCAGTAACTTACAGGGGGCCCACGAGCAGTACTTC. Protein sequence: CASSNLQGAHEQYF. The rearrangement links TRBV6-5 to TRBJ2-7; the match to TRBD1 covers 9 bases. Unmatched junction bases numbered 7, after V lost 5 bases and J lost 5 bases. The CDR3 runs 14 residues. The germline V gene has CDR1 MNHEY and CDR2 SVGAGI.

The chain uses TRBV4-2 and TRBJ1-2; 7 nucleotides match TRBD1. Germline V gene sequence: CDR1 LGHNA, CDR2 YNFKEQ. The CDR3 loop spans 14 amino acids. The J segment lost 4 bases and the V segment lost 2 bases, leaving 4 bases of the junction unmatched. CDR3 nucleotides: TGTGCCAGCAGCCAATCCGGACAGGCCTATGGCTACACCTTC. It yields the protein CASSQSGQAYGYTF.

The V call is TRBV4-2, the J call TRBJ1-5, with a possible D match to TRBD1 (5 bases). V lost 0 bases, J lost 0 bases, and 9 bases lay in between. The V gene's germline CDR1 is LGHNA and CDR2 YNFKEQ. The CDR3 length is 16 residues. The CDR3 DNA is TGTGCCAGCAGCCAAGAACAGGTTATTAGCAATCAGCCCCAGCATTTT. This codes for CASSQEQVISNQPQHF.

On this clone itself: This sample includes further DNA sequences coding for the same CDR3. The chain carries TRBV5-1 and TRBJ1-1; 10 bases agree with TRBD1. CDR1 and CDR2 (germline): SGHRS, YFSETQ. Trimming took 0 bases from V and 1 from J; bases not matched to a gene: 3. CDR3 length: 16 amino acids. The CDR3 spells CASSLGQGAGNTEAFF. For the CDR3, the DNA is TGCGCCAGCAGCTTGGGACAGGGGGCGGGGAACACTGAAGCTTTCTTT.

This clone was counted a few times. The V gene is TRBV3-1 (or the pseudogene TRBV3-2), the J gene TRBJ1-6, with unresolved D. Germline V gene sequence: CDR1 LGHDT, CDR2 YNNKEL (reference sequence). This CDR3 is 12 amino acids long. V lost 4 bases and J lost 11, with 9 bases in between. The CDR3 DNA reads as TGTGCCAGCAGCCTCGGGAGTCCACCCCTCCACTTT. This codes for CASSLGSPPLHF.

The V gene is TRBV10-3, the J gene TRBJ2-7; 9 nucleotides line up with TRBD1. Germline V gene lookup returns CDR1 ENHRY and CDR2 SYGVKD. The CDR3 loop spans 14 amino acids. Trimming took 6 bases from V and 3 from J; bases not matched to a gene: 6. CDR3 amino acids: CAISTGTGIYEQYF. The DNA for the CDR3 is TGTGCCATCAGCACCGGGACAGGGATCTACGAGCAGTACTTC.

The V and J genes are TRBV6-1 and TRBJ1-2, with TRBD1 as a possible D gene (5 bases). Germline V gene lookup returns CDR1 MNHNS and CDR2 SASEGT. V lost 0 bases, J lost 5 bases, and 10 bases lay in between. The CDR3 runs to 14 residues. CDR3: CASSEAYSGYGYTF. DNA of the CDR3: TGTGCCAGCAGTGAAGCGTACTCAGGGTATGGCTACACCTTC.

The chain is built from TRBV5-6 and TRBJ2-4; D is uncertain. Trimming removed 0 bases at V and 4 bases at J, with 11 bases between. This CDR3 region has 15 residues. The germline gives CDR1 SGHDT, CDR2 YYEEEE. This CDR3 is CASSLAQDQKNIQYF. In DNA, the CDR3 is TGTGCCAGCAGCTTGGCTCAGGATCAAAAAAACATTCAGTACTTC.

The chain combines TRBV28 with TRBJ2-5; D unresolved. CDR1 and CDR2 from the germline V gene are MDHEN and SYDVKM. V dropped 6 bases and J dropped 2 bases, with 16 bases sitting between them. This CDR3 spans 15 amino acids. This CDR3 is CASSPPAALQETQYF. In nucleotides, the CDR3 is TGTGCCAGCAGCCCCCCGGCGGCCTTACAAGAGACCCAGTACTTC.

This chain uses TRBV6-5 with TRBJ2-3; D not resolved. Trimming removed 2 bases from V and 4 bases from J, with 7 bases in between. This CDR3 region has 13 residues. Germline CDR1 MNHEY, CDR2 SVGAGI. The CDR3 spells CASSYGHSDTQYF. The CDR3 coding sequence is TGTGCCAGCAGTTACGGGCATTCAGATACGCAGTATTTT.

The chain employs TRBV19 and TRBJ1-5, with 10 bases lining up with TRBD1. The CDR3 is made up of 14 amino acids. The ends lost 9 bases at V and 3 bases at J; junction bases unmatched: 5. CDR1 and CDR2 (germline): LNHDA, SQIVND (reference sequence). The CDR3 DNA sequence: TGTGCCAGCGGGACAGGGGCGAACAATCAGCCCCAGCATTTT. Protein sequence: CASGTGANNQPQHF.

This clone was detected only once. This sequence joins TRBV27 and TRBJ2-3; perhaps TRBD1 as D (6 bases). CDR1 and CDR2 from the germline V gene are MNHEY and SMNVEV (reference sequence). Trimming pared 8 bases from V and 4 bases from J, leaving 13 bases between. The CDR3 sequence is 13 residues long. The CDR3: CASSPGAPDTQYF. CDR3 in DNA: TGTGCCAGCTCCCCAGGGGCCCCAGATACGCAGTATTTT.

This clone was seen a single time. The genes are TRBV9 and TRBJ1-1; D not resolved. Trimming left V 4 bases short and J 3 bases short, with 16 bases between. Germline assignment: CDR1 SGDLS and CDR2 YYNGEE. This CDR3 has 15 residues. In nucleotides, the CDR3 is TGTGCCAGCAGCTTGAGAGGGAGTTTAGACACTGAAGCTTTCTTT. It codes for CASSLRGSLDTEAFF.

V is TRBV4-1 and J is TRBJ2-3, with D tentatively TRBD2 (5 bases). The CDR3 runs 20 residues. V lost 6 bases to trimming and J lost 6 bases, with 34 bases between them. The germline gives CDR1 MGHRA, CDR2 YSYEKL. In nucleotides, the CDR3 is TGCGCCAGCAGAGAGGTCGGGTTGACTCCTCCCGCGGGCGGCCGGGATACGCAGTATTTT. It yields the protein CASREVGLTPPAGGRDTQYF.

This clone was detected once. This chain joins TRBV3-1 (or the pseudogene TRBV3-2) and TRBJ1-6, with D perhaps matching TRBD1 (6 bases). V was pared by 4 bases and J by 7 bases, with 14 bases between. CDR3 length equals 15 residues. Germline CDR1 and CDR2: LGHDT and YNNKEL (reference sequence). CDR3 residues: CASSRTGTRNSPLHF. CDR3 bases: TGTGCCAGCAGCCGTACCGGGACAAGGAATTCACCCCTCCACTTT.

The chain is built from TRBV3-1 (or the pseudogene TRBV3-2) and TRBJ2-7; D gene uncertain. The CDR3 totals 16 residues. Germline V gives CDR1 LGHDT, CDR2 YNNKEL (reference sequence). V was clipped by 0 bases and J by 6 bases, with 18 bases between them. As DNA, the CDR3 is TGTGCCAGCAGCCAAGAACCGGGTCCCCAGAATGCCGAGCAGTACTTC. As protein: CASSQEPGPQNAEQYF.

The genes are TRBV7-2 and TRBJ2-2; D may be TRBD2 (6 bases). Germline loops: CDR1 SGHTA, CDR2 FQGNSA. The CDR3 is 16 residues long. Trimming stripped 0 bases from V and 5 bases from J, with 13 bases between. The CDR3 bases are TGTGCCAGCAGCTTAGCGGCGCCTAGCGCGACCGGGGAGCTGTTTTTT. Translated: CASSLAAPSATGELFF.

This clone was seen once. The chain uses TRBV27 and TRBJ2-3; 8 nucleotides align to TRBD2. CDR3 length equals 14 residues. V was clipped by 6 bases and J by 7 bases; unmatched bases: 9. Germline values: CDR1 MNHEY, CDR2 SMNVEV (reference sequence). The DNA of the CDR3 is TGTGCCAGCAGCCCGGGACTAGAGGGATATACGCAGTATTTT. Amino acid sequence: CASSPGLEGYTQYF.

The chain links TRBV4-3 to TRBJ2-7; 9 nucleotides align to TRBD1. After removal of 0 bases from V and 5 bases from J, the junction contained 5 bases not matched to a gene. The CDR3 sequence is 15 residues long. Germline V gene sequence: CDR1 LGHNA, CDR2 YSLEER. DNA for the CDR3: TGCGCCAGCAGCCAAGAACGGACAGGGGTTAACGAGCAGTACTTC. It is translated as CASSQERTGVNEQYF.

The chain uses TRBV7-9 and TRBJ2-7; D uncertain. V lost 0 bases, J lost 6 bases, and 3 bases lay in between. Per the germline V gene, CDR1 is SEHNR and CDR2 is FQNEAQ (reference sequence). The CDR3 consists of 11 residues. CDR3 sequence: CASSLAIEQYF. CDR3 bases: TGTGCCAGCAGCTTAGCCATCGAGCAGTACTTC. The full variable domain, in which reference TRBV7-9 and TRBJ2-7 provide the parts outside the CDR3, is DTGVSQNPRHKITKRGQNVTFRCDPISEHNRLYWYRQTLGQGPEFLTYFQNEAQLEKSRLLSDRFSAERPKGSFSTLEIQRTEQGDSAMYLCASSLAIEQYFGPGTRLTVT.

The CDR3 DNA is TGTGCCAGCAGCTTAGGTTCAGGGGGAAGCACTGAAGCTTTCTTT. The encoded protein is CASSLGSGGSTEAFF. The rearrangement uses TRBV7-2 and TRBJ1-1, with 7 bases fitting TRBD1. The CDR3 covers 15 residues. The V segment lost 1 base and the J segment 4 bases; nucleotides outside the gene matches: 6. Germline V lookup: CDR1 SGHTA, CDR2 FQGNSA.

This clone was recorded a few times. The V and J genes are TRBV10-3 and TRBJ2-5; 8 nucleotides agree with TRBD1. With 6 bases clipped from V and 1 base from J, the junction kept 4 bases outside the gene matches. The germline V gene has CDR1 ENHRY and CDR2 SYGVKD. This CDR3 comprises 14 residues. This CDR3 is CAIRPDRGQETQYF. The DNA for the CDR3 is TGTGCCATCAGACCCGACAGGGGCCAAGAGACCCAGTACTTC.

This chain connects TRBV7-2 to TRBJ2-1; 9 nucleotides match TRBD1. The CDR3 consists of 15 residues. The germline gives CDR1 SGHTA, CDR2 FQGNSA. V gave up 5 bases and J gave up 2 bases; unmatched junction bases: 4. This chain's CDR3 is CASSHRGQAYNEQFF. The CDR3 bases are TGTGCCAGCAGCCACAGGGGGCAGGCCTACAATGAGCAGTTCTTC. Filled out from reference TRBV7-2 and TRBJ2-1, the complete variable domain reads GAGVSQSPSNKVTEKGKDVELRCDPISGHTALYWYRQSLGQGLEFLIYFQGNSAPDKSGLPSDRFSAERTGGSVSTLTIQRTQQEDSAVYLCASSHRGQAYNEQFFGPGTRLTVL.